One and the same sample provided the 7 T cell receptor beta chains below, sequenced in a study of cytomegalovirus exposure and HLA in healthy donors (dated by TCRdb to 2015 to 2018). The method was the immunoSEQ multiplex PCR assay. For the multiplex PCR, a mixture combining 60 forward primers for TCR Vbeta segments and 13 reverse primers for TCR Jbeta segments was used. TCRdb retrieved this table from immuneACCESS and kept in-frame rearrangements only. Not all clones are present; in checked studies, unresolved V genes account for under half, and no reason is known for the remainder. For this sample the table gives 80,000 or so clones, of which approximately 65% were detected only once. The ten largest clones capture 4% to 4.5% of the sample. Sequencing used PBMCs. Source of these receptors: a male donor in good health and CMV-seropositive.

The V gene is TRBV28, the J gene TRBJ2-1; D ambiguous. CDR3 length equals 18 residues. With 3 bases removed from V and 0 bases from J, the gap between germline ends came to 18 bases. Germline V CDR1 and CDR2: MDHEN, SYDVKM. DNA of the CDR3: TGTGCCAGCAGTTTCCCCCTTGAAGGCGGTAGCTCCTACAATGAGCAGTTCTTC. This encodes CASSFPLEGGSSYNEQFF.

The V call is TRBV28, the J call TRBJ1-1; TRBD1 might be the D (6 bases). The CDR3 loop spans 12 amino acids. The germline V gene encodes CDR1 MDHEN and CDR2 SYDVKM. The V and J ends lost 6 bases and 2 bases respectively, with 7 bases between them. The CDR3 reads CASRGGNTEAFF. The CDR3 bases are TGTGCCAGCAGAGGGGGAAACACTGAAGCTTTCTTT. The full variable domain, in which reference TRBV28 and TRBJ1-1 provide the parts outside the CDR3, is DVKVTQSSRYLVKRTGEKVFLECVQDMDHENMFWYRQDPGLGLRLIYFSYDVKMKEKGDIPEGYSVSREKKERFSLILESASTNQTSMYLCASRGGNTEAFFGQGTRLTVV.

This clone was detected a few times. The chain recombines TRBV13 with TRBJ2-7, with 10 nucleotides matching TRBD1. The germline V gene has CDR1 PRHDT and CDR2 FYEKMQ (reference sequence). CDR3 length equals 16 residues. With 3 bases clipped from V and 3 bases from J, the junction kept 8 bases outside the gene matches. The DNA for the CDR3 is TGTGCCAGCAGCTTGTCCCGGGACAGGGGCGGCTACGAGCAGTACTTC. This gives the protein CASSLSRDRGGYEQYF. The full variable domain, in which reference TRBV13 and TRBJ2-7 provide the parts outside the CDR3, is AAGVIQSPRHLIKEKRETATLKCYPIPRHDTVYWYQQGPGQDPQFLISFYEKMQSDKGSIPDRFSAQQFSDYHSELNMSSLELGDSALYFCASSLSRDRGGYEQYFGPGTRLTVT.

The chain joins TRBV14 to TRBJ2-5, with 9 nucleotides matching TRBD2. CDR1 is SGHDN and CDR2 is FVKESK in the germline V gene. The V and J ends lost 1 base and 2 bases, in that order; junction bases with no gene match: 5. CDR3 size: 16 residues. The CDR3 region is CASSQVRAGGQETQYF. In DNA form, the CDR3 reads TGTGCCAGCAGCCAAGTGAGGGCGGGGGGGCAAGAGACCCAGTACTTC.

The CDR3 nucleotides are TGTGCCAGCAACCTGGGGCGACACACTGAAGCTTTCTTT. As protein: CASNLGRHTEAFF. The chain employs TRBV7-9 and TRBJ1-1; tentative D call: TRBD1 (5 bases). This CDR3 spans 13 amino acids. In germline, CDR1 is SEHNR, CDR2 FQNEAQ (reference sequence). The V end was cut by 7 bases, the J end by 3 bases, with 12 bases between.

The V gene is TRBV5-1, the J gene TRBJ1-5, with 9 positions matching TRBD1. CDR3 length equals 18 residues. CDR1 and CDR2 (germline): SGHRS, YFSETQ. V lost 0 bases and J lost 3; bases outside the gene matches: 10. In DNA, the CDR3 is TGCGCCAGCAGCTTGGGGGACAGGGAGGAAAGGGACAATCAGCCCCAGCATTTT. Its translation is CASSLGDREERDNQPQHF.

The chain uses TRBV9 and TRBJ2-5; perhaps TRBD2 as D (6 bases). This CDR3 has 12 residues. The V end was cut by 7 bases, the J end by 2 bases, with 9 bases between. Germline CDR1 reads SGDLS; CDR2 reads YYNGEE. In DNA, the CDR3 is TGTGCCAGCGTGCGGGATCAAGAGACCCAGTACTTC. It translates to CASVRDQETQYF.